Below, 3 T cell receptor beta chains from the same sample are listed, as sequenced in a study of blood T cells in healthy people across ages. Primed by a sample-barcoded 5' primer and a J-beta primer mix, a second PCR proceeded for about 6 to 11 cycles. TCRdb fed the 5' RACE reads into MiXCR, producing one record per CDR3 protein. The sample has some 800,000 distinct CDR3 sequences; under 45% are singletons. Material: blood. Receptors were obtained from a man aged 55-75 years in good health.

The chain employs TRBV20-1 and TRBJ2-5, with D unresolved. The CDR3 has 13 residues. The germline gives CDR1 DFQATT, CDR2 SNEGSKA (reference sequence). V dropped 3 bases and J dropped 1 base, with 9 bases sitting between them. CDR3 DNA sequence: TGCAGTGCTAGTACGGTACCCCAAGAGACCCAGTACTTC. Translating gives CSASTVPQETQYF.

This clonotype has just a few counts. V gene TRBV20-1 combines with J gene TRBJ2-1; perhaps D is TRBD1 or TRBD2 (5 bases each). CDR1 and CDR2 from the germline V gene are DFQATT and SNEGSKA (reference sequence). V lost 6 bases and J 4 bases, leaving 19 bases between the germline ends. The CDR3 contains 15 residues. The CDR3 loop reads CSALNRDVSYNEQFF. The CDR3, as DNA: TGCAGTGCATTAAACCGGGACGTAAGTTACAATGAGCAGTTCTTC.

There are a few counts of this clonotype. This chain uses TRBV7-2 with TRBJ2-5, with D unresolved. The CDR3 is 14 amino acids. V dropped 3 bases and J dropped 0 bases, with 8 bases sitting between them. CDR1 and CDR2 (germline): SGHTA, FQGNSA. Written as DNA, the CDR3 is TGTGCCAGCAGCTTCTATGGGAACCAAGAGACCCAGTACTTC. It codes for CASSFYGNQETQYF.